A single sample gave rise to the 3 T cell receptor beta chains below, sequenced in a study of post-analysis software for immune sequencing data. General observations from the study: TRBV segments more frequent in patients than in controls numbered roughly 5 and included TRBV5-6, TRBV5-1 and TRBV20-1.

Antigen specificity for these receptors is unknown. Carried by the TCR beta cDNA libraries were unique molecular identifiers. TCRdb reprocessed the PCR reads via MiXCR and lists one record per CDR3 protein. The table includes about 570,000 distinct CDR3 sequences, about a third detected once. The sequenced sample was blood. Receptors were obtained from a girl aged 2-17 years with multiple sclerosis.

In this sample, this clonotype turned up a few times. The J gene is TRBJ1-1, the V gene TRBV15, with no clear D. Trimming removed 7 bases at V and 3 bases at J, with 24 bases between. This CDR3 is built from 17 residues. Per germline, CDR1 LNHNV and CDR2 YYDKDF (reference sequence). The CDR3 loop is CATNRLRVGGEDTEAFF. The CDR3 region has the DNA TGTGCCACCAATCGTCTTCGGGTTGGCGGTGAGGACACTGAAGCTTTCTTT.

This clonotype was detected only a few times. This sequence joins TRBV20-1 and TRBJ2-5, with D perhaps given as TRBD1 or TRBD2 (5 bases each). The V gene's germline CDR1 is DFQATT and CDR2 SNEGSKA (reference sequence). The CDR3 extends over 12 amino acids. V was shortened by 0 bases and J by 5 bases, with 7 bases between the two germline ends. CDR3 nucleotides: TGCAGTGCTAGAGATGAGGGGGAGACCCAGTACTTC. This sequence encodes CSARDEGETQYF.

This clonotype was picked up a small number of times. The J gene is TRBJ2-5, the V gene TRBV5-6; 7 bases line up with TRBD2. The J call could be wrong; TRBJ2-7 is a better fit for the DNA end. The germline V gene has CDR1 SGHDT and CDR2 YYEEEE. The CDR3 totals 16 residues. The CDR3 bases are TGTGCCAGCAGCCGCCGTGGGGGAGGGAGAGTGGGCGAGCAGTACTTC. It encodes CASSRRGGGRVGEQYF.